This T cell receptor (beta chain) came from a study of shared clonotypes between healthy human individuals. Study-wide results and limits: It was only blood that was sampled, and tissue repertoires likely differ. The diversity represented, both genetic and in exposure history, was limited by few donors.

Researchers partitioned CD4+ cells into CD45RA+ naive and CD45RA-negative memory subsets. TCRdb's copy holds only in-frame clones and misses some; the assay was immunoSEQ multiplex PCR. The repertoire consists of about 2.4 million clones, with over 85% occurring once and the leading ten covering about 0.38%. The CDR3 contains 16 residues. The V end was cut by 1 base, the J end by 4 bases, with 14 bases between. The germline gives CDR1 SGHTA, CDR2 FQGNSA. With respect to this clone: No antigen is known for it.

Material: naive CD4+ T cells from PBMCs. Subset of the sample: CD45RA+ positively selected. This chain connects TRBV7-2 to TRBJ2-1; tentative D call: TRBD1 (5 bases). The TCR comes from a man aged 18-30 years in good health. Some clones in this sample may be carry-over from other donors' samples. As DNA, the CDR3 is TGTGCCAGCAGCTTAGGGGTTGCAGGGCGATACAATGAGCAGTTCTTC. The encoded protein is CASSLGVAGRYNEQFF.